The 27 T cell receptor beta chains in this list originate from one sample, sequenced in a study of blood T cell repertoires in COVID-19. Assay: immunoSEQ multiplex PCR; the TCRdb copy retains only in-frame clones and omits some. The table has over 90,000 clones, 81% seen once. The sequenced sample consisted of peripheral blood. The receptors stem from a man aged 60-69 years with acute or convalescent COVID-19.

V is TRBV2 and J is TRBJ2-7; 7 bases match TRBD2. Germline CDR1 reads SNHLY; CDR2 reads FYNNEI. The CDR3 runs 14 residues. V lost 7 bases and J lost 2; bases outside the gene matches: 8. CDR3 loop: CASKGGGLTYEQYF. CDR3 nucleotides: TGTGCCAGCAAGGGCGGGGGACTTACCTACGAGCAGTACTTC.

This chain connects TRBV19 to TRBJ2-7; TRBD2 matches at 13 bases. CDR1 and CDR2 (germline): LNHDA, SQIVND (reference sequence). The J segment lost 3 bases and the V segment lost 3 bases, leaving 8 bases of the junction unmatched. The CDR3 sequence is 17 residues long. The CDR3 DNA reads TGTGCCAGTAGTATGGTCTTGGGACTAGCGGGGATCTACGAGCAGTACTTC. Its translation is CASSMVLGLAGIYEQYF.

V and J are TRBV29-1 and TRBJ2-1; 8 nucleotides align to TRBD2. In germline, CDR1 is SQVTM, CDR2 ANQGSEA. J gave up 2 bases and V 7 bases, and 7 bases lay outside the gene matches. This CDR3 contains 14 residues. CDR3: CSAHPGLAYNEQFF. CDR3 DNA: TGCAGCGCTCATCCGGGACTAGCCTACAATGAGCAGTTCTTC.

This chain links TRBV19 with TRBJ1-1; TRBD1 is a possible D gene (5 bases). V shed 3 bases and J shed 1 base, with 6 bases lying between them. Germline loops: CDR1 LNHDA, CDR2 SQIVND (reference sequence). This CDR3 is 13 amino acids long. CDR3 DNA: TGTGCCAGTAGTATTGGACAGAACACTGAAGCTTTCTTT. This sequence encodes CASSIGQNTEAFF.

The rearrangement links TRBV6-1 to TRBJ2-3; possible D gene TRBD1, 6 bases. Germline V CDR1 and CDR2: MNHNS, SASEGT. V was pared by 2 bases and J by 15 bases, with 21 bases between. This CDR3 region has 14 residues. This chain's CDR3 is CASSENPRAARGYF. The CDR3 DNA follows: TGTGCCAGCAGTGAAAATCCGAGGGCAGCCAGGGGATATTTT.

The rearrangement links TRBV6-6 to TRBJ2-5, with a tentative D call TRBD2 (6 bases). This CDR3 has 15 residues. The V end was cut by 6 bases, the J end by 5 bases, with 19 bases between. In germline, CDR1 is MNHNY, CDR2 SVGAGI (reference sequence). The CDR3 sequence is CASSPPAGGGETQYF. DNA of the CDR3: TGTGCCAGCAGCCCCCCAGCTGGGGGAGGCGAGACCCAGTACTTC.

This clone was counted only a few times. The chain's CDR3 is CASSHGPSGCNEQFF. For the CDR3, the DNA is TGTGCCAGCAGCCATGGGCCGAGCGGGTGTAATGAGCAGTTCTTC. The rearrangement uses TRBV12-1 and TRBJ2-1; the table's TRBD2 call for D was not verified on the DNA. TRBV12-1 is given as a pseudogene. CDR3 length: 15 amino acids.

This chain joins TRBV4-3 and TRBJ1-2; a possible D gene is TRBD1 (5 bases). Germline values: CDR1 LGHNA, CDR2 YSLEER. The V and J ends lost 0 bases and 4 bases respectively, with 21 bases between them. This CDR3 is built from 18 residues. Here the CDR3 DNA reads TGCGCCAGCAGCCAAGATAGCCCCCCCAGGGATCACGGCTATGGCTACACCTTC. This gives the protein CASSQDSPPRDHGYGYTF.

The gene calls are TRBV11-3 and TRBJ2-7; 10 bases are shared with TRBD2. V was clipped by 5 bases and J by 6 bases; unmatched bases: 10. Germline CDR1 and CDR2: SGHNT and YENEEA. The CDR3 extends over 15 amino acids. This CDR3 reads CASSPRTSGLAEQYF. DNA for the CDR3: TGTGCCAGCAGCCCGAGGACTAGCGGTCTTGCCGAGCAGTACTTC.

The CDR3 DNA sequence: TGTGCCAGCAGTTACTCGGCGGAATCTACATCTGGCTACACCTTC. It yields the protein CASSYSAESTSGYTF. V usage is TRBV6-5 and J usage is TRBJ1-2; D gene uncertain. The CDR3 extends over 15 amino acids. V was shortened by 0 bases and J by 7 bases, with 15 bases between the two germline ends. Germline V gene lookup returns CDR1 MNHEY and CDR2 SVGAGI.

The chain couples TRBV27 to TRBJ2-7, with a tentative D call TRBD1 (6 bases). The CDR3 consists of 15 residues. V lost 8 bases, J lost 3 bases, and 20 bases lay in between. Germline-derived CDR1 and CDR2 are MNHEY and SMNVEV (reference sequence). CDR3 amino acids: CASGLGGGFNYEQYF. In nucleotides, the CDR3 is TGTGCCAGCGGCTTAGGGGGTGGTTTCAACTACGAGCAGTACTTC.

This chain links TRBV6-6 with TRBJ1-2; 7 nucleotides line up with TRBD1. CDR1 is MNHNY and CDR2 is SVGAGI in the germline V gene (reference sequence). The V segment lost 2 bases and the J segment 7 bases; nucleotides outside the gene matches: 7. CDR3 length: 14 residues. The CDR3 sequence is CASSYTSTGSGYTF. The CDR3 DNA is TGTGCCAGCAGTTACACATCGACAGGGAGTGGCTACACCTTC.

This clone appeared a single time. J is TRBJ2-7 and V is TRBV5-1; 11 bases agree with TRBD1. Looked up from germline, CDR1 is SGHRS and CDR2 is YFSETQ. The CDR3 totals 15 residues. The J segment lost 3 bases and the V segment lost 7 bases, leaving 9 bases of the junction unmatched. The CDR3 loop is CASGSPGQGVYEQYF. Here the CDR3 DNA reads TGCGCCAGCGGAAGCCCGGGACAGGGGGTCTACGAGCAGTACTTC.

The chain couples TRBV18 to TRBJ2-3; 10 nucleotides align to TRBD2. V was pared by 5 bases and J by 2 bases, with 4 bases of the junction left unmatched. From germline, CDR1 is KGHSH and CDR2 LQKENI. The CDR3 covers 15 residues. CDR3: CASSYTSGVTDTQYF. CDR3 nucleotides: TGTGCCAGCTCATACACTAGCGGGGTCACAGATACGCAGTATTTT.

The rearrangement links TRBV6-2 or TRBV6-3 to TRBJ1-2, with D hard to call. The ends were cut back, 5 bases at V and 6 bases at J, with 13 bases in the middle. The CDR3 consists of 13 residues. Germline V gene sequence: CDR1 MNHEY, CDR2 SVGEGT. The CDR3 loop reads CASSPDGRNGYTF. The CDR3 coding sequence is TGTGCCAGCAGTCCCGACGGGAGAAATGGCTACACCTTC.

This chain links TRBV5-5 with TRBJ2-5, with 9 bases matching TRBD1. CDR3 length: 16 residues. Germline V gene sequence: CDR1 SGHKS, CDR2 YYEKEE (reference sequence). The trim removed 1 base at V and 7 bases at J, leaving 11 bases unmatched. The CDR3 region is CASSLSGQGTRVTQYF. DNA of the CDR3: TGTGCCAGCAGCTTGTCGGGACAGGGTACGAGGGTGACCCAGTACTTC.

The chain is built from TRBV11-2 and TRBJ2-7, with unresolved D. The CDR3 runs to 13 residues. Germline V gene lookup returns CDR1 SGHAT and CDR2 FQNNGV. Deletions cut 5 bases from V and 2 bases from J, with 10 bases between. The CDR3 DNA is TGTGCCAGCAGCCCCTCCACACCCTACGAGCAGTACTTC. It specifies CASSPSTPYEQYF.

The chain recombines TRBV6-6 with TRBJ2-5; TRBD2 matches at 8 bases. Germline CDR1 reads MNHNY; CDR2 reads SVGAGI (reference sequence). The CDR3 runs 14 residues. Trimming cost V 5 bases and J 5 bases; bases outside gene matches: 7. CDR3 DNA: TGTGCCAGCAGTGAGACACCGGGAGGGGAGACCCAGTACTTC. This gives the protein CASSETPGGETQYF.

The chain links TRBV5-1 to TRBJ1-5, with TRBD1 matching 8 bases. J was trimmed by 3 bases and V by 4 bases; bases with no gene match: 6. Germline lookup yields CDR1 SGHRS and CDR2 YFSETQ. The CDR3 length is 15 residues. DNA for the CDR3: TGCGCCAGCAGCATCGGACAGGGAGACAATCAGCCCCAGCATTTT. Its translation: CASSIGQGDNQPQHF.

The V and J genes are TRBV12-3 or TRBV12-4 and TRBJ2-7; possibly TRBD1 for D (6 bases). V shed 5 bases and J shed 6 bases, with 14 bases lying between them. CDR3 length equals 13 residues. CDR3 DNA sequence: TGTGCCAGCAGTCAAAGACAAGGGGGCGAGCAGTACTTC. The encoded protein is CASSQRQGGEQYF.

The V call is TRBV6-5, the J call TRBJ1-1; D perhaps matches TRBD1 (5 bases). Germline loops: CDR1 MNHEY, CDR2 SVGAGI. Trimming shortened V by 6 bases and J by 4 bases, and 15 bases separated the two germline ends. The CDR3 runs 14 residues. CDR3 coding DNA: TGTGCCAGCAGCAAACCCAGGGCCCGCACTGAAGCTTTCTTT. It specifies CASSKPRARTEAFF.

Details on this clone: At one end the junction does not follow the germline gene, possibly because of a read error. The rearrangement links TRBV10-2 to TRBJ2-3; D possibly corresponds to TRBD2 (5 bases). CDR1 and CDR2 (germline): WSHSY, SAAADI. The CDR3 totals 14 residues. The chain's CDR3 is CASSEGGSTDTQYF. CDR3 coding DNA: TGCGCCAGCAGTGAAGGTGGGAGCACGGATACGCAGTATTTT.

The table lists this clone with a count of one. The chain carries TRBV11-2 and TRBJ2-2, with TRBD2 as a possible D gene (6 bases). The CDR3 covers 16 residues. Deletions cut 4 bases from V and 4 bases from J, with 16 bases between. Germline V gene lookup returns CDR1 SGHAT and CDR2 FQNNGV. The DNA for the CDR3 is TGTGCCAGCAGCTCCGTCCGCGGGGCGGGCACCGGGGAGCTGTTTTTT. Encoded protein: CASSSVRGAGTGELFF.

The chain recombines TRBV11-3 with TRBJ2-7, with D possibly being TRBD1 (6 bases). V lost 0 bases and J lost 5, with 14 bases in between. The CDR3 runs 15 residues. Germline V gives CDR1 SGHNT, CDR2 YENEEA. CDR3 region: CASSLESGESNEQYF. Here the CDR3 DNA reads TGTGCCAGCAGCTTAGAATCAGGGGAGTCGAACGAGCAGTACTTC. Full variable domain (outside the CDR3, taken from reference TRBV11-3 and TRBJ2-7): EAGVVQSPRYKIIEKKQPVAFWCNPISGHNTLYWYLQNLGQGPELLIRYENEEAVDDSQLPKDRFSAERLKGVDSTLKIQPAELGDSAVYLCASSLESGESNEQYFGPGTRLTVT.

The chain employs TRBV28 and TRBJ2-7, with D possibly matching TRBD1 (6 bases). This CDR3 has 14 residues. V was pared by 5 bases and J by 2 bases, with 13 bases between. Looked up from germline, CDR1 is MDHEN and CDR2 is SYDVKM. The CDR3 sequence: CASSLQGYTYEQYF. As DNA, the CDR3 is TGTGCCAGCAGTCTACAGGGTTACACCTACGAGCAGTACTTC.

This chain uses TRBV6-5 with TRBJ1-5, with a possible D match to TRBD1 (5 bases). Germline CDR1 and CDR2: MNHEY and SVGAGI. This CDR3 spans 15 amino acids. V lost 4 bases and J lost 0, with 10 bases in between. The CDR3 here is CASSSGWYSNQPQHF. CDR3 DNA: TGTGCCAGCAGTTCAGGGTGGTATAGCAATCAGCCCCAGCATTTT.

V gene TRBV10-2 combines with J gene TRBJ1-5; 7 nucleotides agree with TRBD1. J lost 14 bases, V lost 2 bases, and 9 bases had no gene match. Germline loops: CDR1 WSHSY, CDR2 SAAADI. This CDR3 spans 13 amino acids. CDR3 nucleotides: TGCGCCAGCAGTGAGGCACAGACAGGGTCCAAGCATTTT. It specifies CASSEAQTGSKHF.